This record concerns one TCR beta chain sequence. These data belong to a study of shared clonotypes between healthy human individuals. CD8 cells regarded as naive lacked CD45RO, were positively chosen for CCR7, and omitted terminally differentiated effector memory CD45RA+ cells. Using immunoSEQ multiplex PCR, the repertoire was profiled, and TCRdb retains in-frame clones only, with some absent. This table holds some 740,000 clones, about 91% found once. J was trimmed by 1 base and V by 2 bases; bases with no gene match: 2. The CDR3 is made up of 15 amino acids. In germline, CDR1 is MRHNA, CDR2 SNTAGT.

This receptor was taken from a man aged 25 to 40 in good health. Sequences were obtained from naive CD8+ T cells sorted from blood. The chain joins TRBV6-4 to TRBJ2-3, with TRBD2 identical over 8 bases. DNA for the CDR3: TGTGCCAGCAGTGACGGGACTAGTCGCACAGATACGCAGTATTTT. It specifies CASSDGTSRTDTQYF.